This T cell receptor (beta chain) was identified during a study of naive and memory T cell subsets. From germline, CDR1 is SGHTA and CDR2 FQGNSA. The CDR3 contains 16 residues. Germline trimming cut 0 bases from V and 4 bases from J; bases unmatched to any gene: 7. This clonotype has ten or more counts. An equimolar mix of two oligonucleotides served as the beta constant-region primer for TRBC1 and TRBC2. TCRdb passed the UMI-ligation and nested PCR reads through MiXCR, listing each CDR3 protein once. This sample has about 150,000 distinct CDR3 sequences, with around 15% found just once. The rearrangement links TRBV7-2 to TRBJ2-7, with 9 positions matching TRBD2. The TCR comes from a human donor in good health. The specimen sequenced was naive CD4+ T cells from blood. CDR3 coding DNA: TGTGCCAGCAGCTTAGCCCCTAGCGGGAAATTGTACGAGCAGTACTTC. It translates to CASSLAPSGKLYEQYF.